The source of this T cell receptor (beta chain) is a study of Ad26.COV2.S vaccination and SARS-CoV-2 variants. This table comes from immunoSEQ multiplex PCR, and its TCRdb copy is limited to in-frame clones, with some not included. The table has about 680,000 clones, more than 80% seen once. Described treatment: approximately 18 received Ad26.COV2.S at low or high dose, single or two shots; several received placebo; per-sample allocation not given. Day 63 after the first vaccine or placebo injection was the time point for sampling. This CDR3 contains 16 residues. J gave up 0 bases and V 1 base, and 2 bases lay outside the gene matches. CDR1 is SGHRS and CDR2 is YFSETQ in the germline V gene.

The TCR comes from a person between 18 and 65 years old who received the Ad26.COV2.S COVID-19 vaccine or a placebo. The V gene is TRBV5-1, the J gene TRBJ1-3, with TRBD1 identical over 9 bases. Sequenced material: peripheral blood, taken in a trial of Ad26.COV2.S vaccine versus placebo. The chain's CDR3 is CASSLRDRASGNTIYF. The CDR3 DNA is TGCGCCAGCAGCTTGAGGGACAGGGCCTCTGGAAACACCATATATTTT.